This passage covers 32 T cell receptor beta chains from one sample sequenced in a study of blood T cell repertoires in COVID-19. The method was immunoSEQ multiplex PCR; TCRdb's version includes in-frame clones alone and lacks a portion of them. This sample has hundreds of thousands of clones; 85% to 90% occur once, and the top ten carry less than 9.5%. The sequencing input was peripheral blood. These receptor sequences come from a woman between 45 and 60 years old with COVID-19, enrolled during active disease.

The J gene is TRBJ2-7, the V gene TRBV19, with D possibly TRBD1 on 5 matching bases. Germline V gene data show CDR1 as LNHDA and CDR2 as SQIVND (reference sequence). Trimming cost V 3 bases and J 3 bases, with 9 bases left between them. The CDR3 length is 13 residues. CDR3: CASSMGQGYEQYF. The CDR3 DNA reads as TGTGCCAGTAGTATGGGGCAGGGCTACGAGCAGTACTTC.

This chain uses TRBV6-1 with TRBJ1-1; 8 bases are shared with TRBD1. CDR1 and CDR2 (germline): MNHNS, SASEGT. V shed 3 bases and J 0 bases; nucleotides not matched to a gene: 3. The length of the CDR3 is 15 residues. The CDR3: CASSDRGQMNTEAFF. The CDR3 bases are TGTGCCAGCAGTGACAGGGGGCAAATGAACACTGAAGCTTTCTTT.

CDR3 bases: TGTGCCAGCAGAGCAACTCCCCCTAACTATGGCTACACCTTC. This sequence encodes CASRATPPNYGYTF. The chain uses TRBV3-1 (or the pseudogene TRBV3-2) and TRBJ1-2; D remains ambiguous. V lost 6 bases and J lost 0, with 11 bases in between. The CDR3 is 14 amino acids. The germline V gene encodes CDR1 LGHDT and CDR2 YNNKEL (reference sequence).

J is TRBJ1-2 and V is TRBV19, with TRBD1 identical over 8 bases. The CDR3 spans 14 residues. J was trimmed by 6 bases and V by 5 bases; bases with no gene match: 8. Germline loops: CDR1 LNHDA, CDR2 SQIVND (reference sequence). The CDR3 DNA reads as TGTGCCAGTAGTGCTGATCGGACAGGGCATGGCTACACCTTC. Residues: CASSADRTGHGYTF.

The rearrangement links TRBV6-1 to TRBJ2-7; no reliable D call. CDR3 length: 14 amino acids. CDR1 is MNHNS and CDR2 is SASEGT in the germline V gene. Trimming shortened V by 1 base and J by 3 bases, and 10 bases separated the two germline ends. As DNA, the CDR3 is TGTGCCAGCAGTGAAGTGCCAGGATACTACGAGCAGTACTTC. It yields the protein CASSEVPGYYEQYF.

The rearrangement joins TRBV3-1 (or the pseudogene TRBV3-2) to TRBJ2-2; 8 positions agree with TRBD1. The CDR3 covers 16 residues. Losses at the gene ends were 4 bases for V and 1 base for J; bases not matched to a gene: 5. The V gene's germline CDR1 is LGHDT and CDR2 YNNKEL (reference sequence). DNA for the CDR3: TGTGCCAGCAGCCCCTACACAGGGGGGAACACCGGGGAGCTGTTTTTT. Encoded protein: CASSPYTGGNTGELFF.

The V call is TRBV10-3, the J call TRBJ1-2; 7 bases match TRBD1. The CDR3 is 15 residues long. The V gene's germline CDR1 is ENHRY and CDR2 SYGVKD. V shed 2 bases and J 0 bases; nucleotides not matched to a gene: 3. The CDR3 region is CAISERGTANYGYTF. CDR3 nucleotides: TGTGCCATCAGTGAGAGGGGGACAGCTAACTATGGCTACACCTTC.

The J gene is TRBJ2-7, the V gene TRBV5-1; weak D call: TRBD2 (6 bases). The V and J ends lost 0 bases and 6 bases respectively, with 13 bases between them. The CDR3 runs to 14 residues. CDR1 and CDR2 from the germline V gene are SGHRS and YFSETQ. The CDR3 sequence is CASSLGRGRSEQYF. The CDR3 nucleotides are TGCGCCAGCAGCTTGGGGAGGGGCAGAAGCGAGCAGTACTTC.

For this clone: This sample also contains other DNA sequences that code for the same CDR3. The CDR3 sequence is CAWSVGVNTEAFF. As DNA, the CDR3 is TGTGCCTGGAGTGTCGGGGTCAACACTGAAGCTTTCTTT. V gene TRBV30 combines with J gene TRBJ1-1; no firm D call. Germline assignment: CDR1 GTSNPN and CDR2 SVGIG (reference sequence). V was trimmed by 0 bases and J by 2 bases, leaving 7 bases between them. This CDR3 comprises 13 residues.

The chain carries TRBV2 and TRBJ1-2, with D uncertain. V was shortened by 0 bases and J by 5 bases, with 4 bases between the two germline ends. This CDR3 has 12 residues. CDR1 and CDR2 from the germline V gene are SNHLY and FYNNEI. CDR3 protein: CASSEAIYGYTF. The CDR3 region has the DNA TGTGCCAGCAGTGAAGCCATTTATGGCTACACCTTC.

The gene calls are TRBV15 and TRBJ1-2; D is uncertain. The germline V and J ends were trimmed by 0 bases and 8 bases, with 16 bases remaining between them. CDR3 length equals 15 residues. Germline values: CDR1 LNHNV, CDR2 YYDKDF (reference sequence). The CDR3 coding sequence is TGTGCCACCAGCAGAGATTCGGGAGAGGCTCGGGGCTACACCTTC. This translates into CATSRDSGEARGYTF.

V is TRBV27 and J is TRBJ2-7; 8 bases align to TRBD1. The germline V gene has CDR1 MNHEY and CDR2 SMNVEV (reference sequence). The junction had 7 bases not matched to a gene; V was cut back by 2 bases and J by 7 bases. CDR3 length equals 14 residues. The CDR3 DNA is TGTGCCAGCAGTTTAGGGCAGGGGGCAGGAGAGCAGTACTTC. Encoded protein: CASSLGQGAGEQYF.

The CDR3 DNA follows: TGTGCCAGCAGGAAAGGGGGCGCAGATACGCAGTATTTT. Translating it yields CASRKGGADTQYF. The rearrangement links TRBV7-9 to TRBJ2-3; 7 bases match TRBD1. Germline lookup yields CDR1 SEHNR and CDR2 FQNEAQ (reference sequence). The CDR3 is 13 amino acids. V shed 6 bases and J 4 bases; nucleotides not matched to a gene: 4.

V usage is TRBV19 and J usage is TRBJ1-1; the match to TRBD1 covers 7 bases. Germline V CDR1 and CDR2: LNHDA, SQIVND (reference sequence). The trim removed 5 bases at V and 1 base at J, leaving 10 bases unmatched. The CDR3 sequence is 16 residues long. The chain's CDR3 is CASSSPGQLKNTEAFF. CDR3 nucleotide sequence: TGTGCCAGTAGTTCCCCGGGACAGCTAAAGAACACTGAAGCTTTCTTT.

This chain joins TRBV12-5 and TRBJ1-1; 7 bases match TRBD1. This CDR3 contains 15 residues. Trimming cost V 1 base and J 8 bases; bases outside gene matches: 10. Per germline, CDR1 LGHNT and CDR2 FRNRAP. The DNA of the CDR3 is TGTGCTAGTGGTTTGGGCCTACAGGGGACGGAGGAAGCTTTCTTT. Amino acid sequence: CASGLGLQGTEEAFF.

This clone was counted once. V is TRBV4-1 and J is TRBJ1-1; no reliable D call. Germline assignment: CDR1 MGHRA and CDR2 YSYEKL. V lost 3 bases and J lost 4, with 18 bases in between. The CDR3 consists of 16 residues. As DNA, the CDR3 is TGCGCCAGCAGCCATACCCCCAGGTATGGTCGCACTGAAGCTTTCTTT. Its translation: CASSHTPRYGRTEAFF.

This chain links TRBV6-5 with TRBJ1-6, with a weak D call TRBD1 (5 bases). Trimming shortened V by 8 bases and J by 7 bases, and 15 bases separated the two germline ends. The CDR3 sequence is 14 residues long. The germline V gene encodes CDR1 MNHEY and CDR2 SVGAGI. For the CDR3, the DNA is TGTGCCAGCGGGGCAAATACTATCAATTCACCCCTCCACTTT. As protein: CASGANTINSPLHF.

This chain uses TRBV7-3 with TRBJ2-7; 9 nucleotides agree with TRBD1. The J segment lost 3 bases and the V segment lost 5 bases, leaving 11 bases of the junction unmatched. Germline V gives CDR1 SGHTA, CDR2 FQGTGA. The CDR3 extends over 16 amino acids. In DNA form, the CDR3 reads TGTGCCAGCAGCCCCGAACCGGGACAGGGTCTCTACGAGCAGTACTTC. The encoded protein is CASSPEPGQGLYEQYF.

The chain joins TRBV7-9 to TRBJ1-2; TRBD1 agrees at 12 bases. Germline V gene data show CDR1 as SEHNR and CDR2 as FQNEAQ (reference sequence). Trimming at V came to 1 base and at J to 4 bases, leaving 7 bases not matched to a gene. The CDR3 is 17 residues long. The CDR3 loop is CASSLGGQGARGYGYTF. CDR3 sequence (DNA): TGTGCCAGCAGCTTAGGGGGACAGGGGGCCCGGGGCTATGGCTACACCTTC.

The chain recombines TRBV18 with TRBJ2-3; 9 nucleotides line up with TRBD1. The germline V gene encodes CDR1 KGHSH and CDR2 LQKENI. The CDR3 loop spans 14 amino acids. V gave up 3 bases and J gave up 6 bases; unmatched junction bases: 4. DNA of the CDR3: TGTGCCAGCTCACCGGCGACAGGGGGGGATACGCAGTATTTT. It translates to CASSPATGGDTQYF. The full variable domain, its missing parts supplied by reference TRBV18 and TRBJ2-3, is NAGVMQNPRHLVRRRGQEARLRCSPMKGHSHVYWYRQLPEEGLKFMVYLQKENIIDESGMPKERFSAEFPKEGPSILRIQQVVRGDSAAYFCASSPATGGDTQYFGPGTRLTVL.

The rearrangement uses TRBV4-1 and TRBJ2-7; 9 bases agree with TRBD1. The CDR3 is 15 amino acids. From germline, CDR1 is MGHRA and CDR2 YSYEKL. The J segment lost 2 bases and the V segment lost 1 base, leaving 3 bases of the junction unmatched. CDR3: CASSQGQGGTYEQYF. For the CDR3, the DNA is TGCGCCAGCAGCCAAGGACAGGGGGGAACCTACGAGCAGTACTTC.

The chain couples TRBV5-1 to TRBJ2-3; TRBD1 matches 9 bases. The V gene end was trimmed by 2 bases and the J gene end by 4 bases; junction bases not matched to a gene: 5. CDR1 is SGHRS, CDR2 YFSETQ, per germline. The CDR3 loop spans 15 amino acids. CDR3 sequence: CASSLLQGAADTQYF. CDR3 DNA sequence: TGCGCCAGCAGCTTATTACAGGGGGCGGCAGATACGCAGTATTTT.

V and J are TRBV29-1 and TRBJ1-2; D gene unclear. V lost 7 bases, J lost 6 bases, and 12 bases lay in between. The CDR3 has 11 residues. Germline CDR1 reads SQVTM; CDR2 reads ANQGSEA. The CDR3 sequence is CSGIQKDGYTF. The CDR3 DNA is TGCAGCGGCATCCAGAAAGATGGCTACACCTTC.

V usage is TRBV5-6 and J usage is TRBJ1-2; 7 bases fit TRBD1. Unmatched junction bases numbered 4, after V lost 0 bases and J lost 5 bases. This CDR3 contains 14 residues. CDR1 is SGHDT, CDR2 YYEEEE, per germline. The CDR3 sequence is CASSLGDRVYGYTF. CDR3 nucleotides: TGTGCCAGCAGCTTGGGGGACAGAGTATATGGCTACACCTTC.

The J gene is TRBJ1-2, the V gene TRBV2, with a tentative D call TRBD1 (6 bases). Germline assignment: CDR1 SNHLY and CDR2 FYNNEI. V lost 8 bases and J 8 bases, leaving 12 bases between the germline ends. The CDR3 is 11 residues long. The CDR3 region is CASGRGGGYTF. DNA for the CDR3: TGTGCCAGCGGGCGAGGGGGAGGCTACACCTTC.

This clone is a singleton in its sample. The chain uses TRBV7-9 and TRBJ2-5; D is unclear. Trimming pared 5 bases from V and 3 bases from J, leaving 10 bases between. CDR3 length equals 13 residues. CDR1 SEHNR and CDR2 FQNEAQ come from the germline V gene (reference sequence). The CDR3 nucleotides are TGTGCCAGCAGCCTGAGCCGGGAAGAGACCCAGTACTTC. It specifies CASSLSREETQYF.

V and J are TRBV6-2 or TRBV6-3 and TRBJ2-7, with TRBD2 matching 10 bases. The length of the CDR3 is 17 residues. The J segment lost 0 bases and the V segment lost 5 bases, leaving 10 bases of the junction unmatched. Per germline, CDR1 MNHEY and CDR2 SVGEGT. CDR3 loop: CASSRGTSDIYSYEQYF. CDR3 DNA: TGTGCCAGCAGTAGGGGGACTAGCGATATATACTCCTACGAGCAGTACTTC.

The V and J genes are TRBV2 and TRBJ1-1; no firm D call. CDR1 is SNHLY and CDR2 is FYNNEI in the germline V gene. The CDR3 has 14 amino acids. Trimming stripped 3 bases from V and 1 base from J, with 9 bases between. CDR3 nucleotide sequence: TGTGCCAGCAGTGATTGGGCGGGGAACACTGAAGCTTTCTTT. Amino acids: CASSDWAGNTEAFF.

The V and J genes are TRBV27 and TRBJ1-2; maybe TRBD1 (5 bases). This CDR3 has 14 residues. The V end was cut by 6 bases, the J end by 7 bases, with 18 bases between. CDR1 MNHEY and CDR2 SMNVEV come from the germline V gene (reference sequence). CDR3 nucleotide sequence: TGTGCCAGCAGCCGGACGGGGGGTCTAAGTGGCTACACCTTC. It specifies CASSRTGGLSGYTF.

The chain joins TRBV4-1 to TRBJ1-2; D might be TRBD1 (6 bases). The CDR3 is 13 residues long. Germline V lookup: CDR1 MGHRA, CDR2 YSYEKL. The germline V and J ends were trimmed by 2 bases and 3 bases, with 7 bases remaining between them. The CDR3 spells CASSQWTDYGYTF. In nucleotides, the CDR3 is TGCGCCAGCAGCCAATGGACAGACTATGGCTACACCTTC.

The chain is built from TRBV20-1 and TRBJ2-3; D not resolved. V was trimmed by 7 bases and J by 1 base, leaving 6 bases between them. Germline V gene lookup returns CDR1 DFQATT and CDR2 SNEGSKA (reference sequence). The CDR3 contains 11 residues. The CDR3 sequence: CSVIGTDTQYF. The CDR3 bases are TGCAGTGTAATTGGCACAGATACGCAGTATTTT.

This clone has just a few counts. The V call is TRBV2, the J call TRBJ2-3, with TRBD2 matching 11 bases. In germline, CDR1 is SNHLY, CDR2 FYNNEI. The V segment lost 6 bases and the J segment 2 bases; nucleotides outside the gene matches: 4. The CDR3 is 15 amino acids. CDR3 sequence reads: CASRGTSGYTDTQYF. The CDR3 DNA sequence: TGTGCCAGCAGGGGGACTAGCGGATACACAGATACGCAGTATTTT.